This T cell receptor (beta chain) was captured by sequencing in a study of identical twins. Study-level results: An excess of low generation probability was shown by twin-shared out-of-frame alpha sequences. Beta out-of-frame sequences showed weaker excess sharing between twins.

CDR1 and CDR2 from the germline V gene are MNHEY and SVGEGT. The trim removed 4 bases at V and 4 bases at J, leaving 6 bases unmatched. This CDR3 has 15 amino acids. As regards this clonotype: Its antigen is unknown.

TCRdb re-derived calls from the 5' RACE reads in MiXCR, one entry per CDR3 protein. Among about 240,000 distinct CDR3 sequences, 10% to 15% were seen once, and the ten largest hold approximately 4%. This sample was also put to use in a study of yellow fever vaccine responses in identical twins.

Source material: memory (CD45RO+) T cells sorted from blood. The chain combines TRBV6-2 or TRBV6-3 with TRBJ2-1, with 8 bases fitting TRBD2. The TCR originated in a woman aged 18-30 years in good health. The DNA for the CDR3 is TGTGCCAGCAGTTTGCTAGCGGGTTATTACAATGAGCAGTTCTTC. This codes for CASSLLAGYYNEQFF.